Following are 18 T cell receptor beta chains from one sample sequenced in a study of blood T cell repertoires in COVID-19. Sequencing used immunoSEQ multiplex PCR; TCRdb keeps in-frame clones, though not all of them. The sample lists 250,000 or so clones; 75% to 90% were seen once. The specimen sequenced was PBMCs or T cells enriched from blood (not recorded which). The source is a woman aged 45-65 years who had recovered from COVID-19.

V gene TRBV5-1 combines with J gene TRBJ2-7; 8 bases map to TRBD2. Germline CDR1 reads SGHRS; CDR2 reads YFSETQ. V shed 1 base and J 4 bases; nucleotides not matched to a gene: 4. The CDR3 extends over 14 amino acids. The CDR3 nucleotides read TGCGCCAGCAGCTTGAGCGGGAGTGCTTACGAGCAGTACTTC. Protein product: CASSLSGSAYEQYF.

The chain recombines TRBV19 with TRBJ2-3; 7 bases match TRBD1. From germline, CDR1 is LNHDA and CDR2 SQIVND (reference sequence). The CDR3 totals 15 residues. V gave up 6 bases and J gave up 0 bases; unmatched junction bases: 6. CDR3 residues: CASSHRGGSTDTQYF. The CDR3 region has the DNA TGTGCCAGTAGCCACAGGGGCGGGAGCACAGATACGCAGTATTTT.

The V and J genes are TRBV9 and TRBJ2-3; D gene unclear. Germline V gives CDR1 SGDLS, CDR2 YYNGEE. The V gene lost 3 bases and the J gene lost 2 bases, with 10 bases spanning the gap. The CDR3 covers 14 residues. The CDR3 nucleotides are TGTGCCAGCAGCGCCAGGTCCCCCACAGATACGCAGTATTTT. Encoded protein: CASSARSPTDTQYF.

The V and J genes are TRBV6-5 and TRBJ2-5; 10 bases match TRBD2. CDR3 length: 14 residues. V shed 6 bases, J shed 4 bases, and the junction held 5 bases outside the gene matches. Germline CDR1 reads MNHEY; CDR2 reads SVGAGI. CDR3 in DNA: TGTGCCAGCAGGCGAGCGGGAGGGTTAGAGACCCAGTACTTC. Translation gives CASRRAGGLETQYF.

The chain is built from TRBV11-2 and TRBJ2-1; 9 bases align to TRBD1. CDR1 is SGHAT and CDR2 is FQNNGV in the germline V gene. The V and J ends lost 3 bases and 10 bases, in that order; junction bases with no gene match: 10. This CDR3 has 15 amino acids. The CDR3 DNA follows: TGTGCCAGCAGCTTGGGACAGGGAAACCGCCGAGAGCAGTTCTTC. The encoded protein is CASSLGQGNRREQFF. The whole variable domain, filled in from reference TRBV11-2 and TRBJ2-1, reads EAGVAQSPRYKIIEKRQSVAFWCNPISGHATLYWYQQILGQGPKLLIQFQNNGVVDDSQLPKDRFSAERLKGVDSTLKIQPAKLEDSAVYLCASSLGQGNRREQFFGPGTRLTVL.

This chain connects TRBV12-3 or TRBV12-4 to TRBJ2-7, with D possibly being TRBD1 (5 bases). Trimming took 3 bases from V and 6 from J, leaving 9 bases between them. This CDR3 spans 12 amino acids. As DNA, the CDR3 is TGTGCCAGCAGTTTTGCAGGGCTCGAGCAGTACTTC. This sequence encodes CASSFAGLEQYF.

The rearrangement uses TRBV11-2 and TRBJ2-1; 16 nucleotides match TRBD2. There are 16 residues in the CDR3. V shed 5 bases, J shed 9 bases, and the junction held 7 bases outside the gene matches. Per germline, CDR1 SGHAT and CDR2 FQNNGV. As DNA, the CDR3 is TGTGCCAGCAGCAGGGGGACTAGCGGGAGGGATGGTGAGCAGTTCTTC. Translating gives CASSRGTSGRDGEQFF.

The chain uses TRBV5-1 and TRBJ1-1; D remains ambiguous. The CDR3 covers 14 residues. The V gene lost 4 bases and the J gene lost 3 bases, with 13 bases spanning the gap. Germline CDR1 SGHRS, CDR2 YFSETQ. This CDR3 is CASSELESYTEAFF. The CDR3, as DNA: TGCGCCAGCAGCGAACTGGAGTCGTACACTGAAGCTTTCTTT.

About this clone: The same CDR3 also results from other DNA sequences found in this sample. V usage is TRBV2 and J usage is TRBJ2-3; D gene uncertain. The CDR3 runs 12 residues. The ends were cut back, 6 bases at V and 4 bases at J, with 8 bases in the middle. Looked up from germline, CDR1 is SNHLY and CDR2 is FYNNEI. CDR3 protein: CASRTGADTQYF. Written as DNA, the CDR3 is TGTGCCAGCAGGACGGGTGCAGATACGCAGTATTTT.

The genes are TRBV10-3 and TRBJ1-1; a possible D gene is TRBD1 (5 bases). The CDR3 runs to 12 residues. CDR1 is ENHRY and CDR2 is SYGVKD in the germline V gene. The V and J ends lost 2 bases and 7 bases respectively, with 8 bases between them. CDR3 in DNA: TGTGCCATCAGTGAGACAGGCTATGAAGCTTTCTTT. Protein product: CAISETGYEAFF.

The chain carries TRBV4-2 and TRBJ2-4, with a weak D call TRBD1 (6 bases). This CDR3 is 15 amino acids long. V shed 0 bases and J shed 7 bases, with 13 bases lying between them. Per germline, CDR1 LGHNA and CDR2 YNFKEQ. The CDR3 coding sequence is TGTGCCAGCAGCCAAGACTGGCAGGGGAAGAACATTCAGTACTTC. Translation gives CASSQDWQGKNIQYF.

The CDR3: CASSRRDSSGNTIYF. CDR3 DNA sequence: TGTGCCAGCAGCCGACGGGATAGCTCTGGAAACACCATATATTTT. The chain employs TRBV5-4 and TRBJ1-3; D is unresolved. This CDR3 comprises 15 residues. Germline V gives CDR1 SGHNT, CDR2 YYREEE (reference sequence). Deletions cut 4 bases from V and 0 bases from J, with 11 bases between.

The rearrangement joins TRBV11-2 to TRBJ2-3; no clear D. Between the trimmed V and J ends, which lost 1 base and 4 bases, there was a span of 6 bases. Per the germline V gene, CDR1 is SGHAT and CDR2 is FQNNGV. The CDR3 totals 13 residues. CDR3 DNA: TGTGCCAGCAGCTTAGCCGGGTCAGATACGCAGTATTTT. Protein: CASSLAGSDTQYF.

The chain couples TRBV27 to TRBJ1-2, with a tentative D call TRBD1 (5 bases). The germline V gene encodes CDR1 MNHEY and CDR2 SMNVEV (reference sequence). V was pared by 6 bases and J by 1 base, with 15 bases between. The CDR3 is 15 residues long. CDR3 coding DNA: TGTGCCAGCAGCCTGTCGGGAGGGGTTAACTATGGCTACACCTTC. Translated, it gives CASSLSGGVNYGYTF.

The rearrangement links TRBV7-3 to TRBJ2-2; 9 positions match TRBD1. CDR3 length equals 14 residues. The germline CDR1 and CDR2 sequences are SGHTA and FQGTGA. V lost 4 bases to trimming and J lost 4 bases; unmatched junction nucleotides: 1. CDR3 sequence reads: CASSSTGGTGELFF. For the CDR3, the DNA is TGTGCCAGCAGCTCGACAGGGGGCACCGGGGAGCTGTTTTTT.

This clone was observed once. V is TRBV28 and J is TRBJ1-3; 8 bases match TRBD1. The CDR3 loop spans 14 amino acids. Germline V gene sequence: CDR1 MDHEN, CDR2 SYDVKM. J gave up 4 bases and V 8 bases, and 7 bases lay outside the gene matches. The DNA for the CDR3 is TGTGCCAGCGTAACAGGGGGTAGAGGAAACACCATATATTTT. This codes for CASVTGGRGNTIYF.

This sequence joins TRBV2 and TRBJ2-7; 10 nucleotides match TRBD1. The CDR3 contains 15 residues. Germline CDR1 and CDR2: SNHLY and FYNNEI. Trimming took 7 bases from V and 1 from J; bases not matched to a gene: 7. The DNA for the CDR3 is TGTGCCAGCACCGGACCGGGACAGGGGTCCTACGAGCAGTACTTC. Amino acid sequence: CASTGPGQGSYEQYF.

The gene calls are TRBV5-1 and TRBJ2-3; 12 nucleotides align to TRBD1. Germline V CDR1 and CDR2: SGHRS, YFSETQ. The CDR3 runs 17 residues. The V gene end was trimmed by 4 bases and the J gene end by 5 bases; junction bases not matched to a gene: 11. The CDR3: CASSTGQGAPFRDTQYF. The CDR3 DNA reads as TGCGCCAGCAGCACGGGACAGGGGGCGCCGTTTAGAGATACGCAGTATTTT. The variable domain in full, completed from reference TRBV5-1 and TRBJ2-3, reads KAGVTQTPRYLIKTRGQQVTLSCSPISGHRSVSWYQQTPGQGLQFLFEYFSETQRNKGNFPGRFSGRQFSNSRSEMNVSTLELGDSALYLCASSTGQGAPFRDTQYFGPGTRLTVL.